The following is a T cell receptor (beta chain) sequence with its context. This entry comes from a study of blood T cell repertoires in COVID-19. Clones were read by immunoSEQ multiplex PCR, and TCRdb kept only the in-frame ones, dropping some. The profile shows over 300,000 clones, 85% of them singletons. Germline loops: CDR1 SGHDT, CDR2 YYEEEE. The CDR3 consists of 14 residues. The ends were cut back, 2 bases at V and 5 bases at J, with 14 bases in the middle. The source is a human donor in a cohort sampled during active COVID-19. The sample taken for sequencing was peripheral blood. The J gene is TRBJ2-7, the V gene TRBV5-6; D may be TRBD1 (5 bases). As DNA, the CDR3 is TGTGCCAGCAGCTTCGCAGGGCCCCAGGACGAGCAGTACTTC. Translation gives CASSFAGPQDEQYF.